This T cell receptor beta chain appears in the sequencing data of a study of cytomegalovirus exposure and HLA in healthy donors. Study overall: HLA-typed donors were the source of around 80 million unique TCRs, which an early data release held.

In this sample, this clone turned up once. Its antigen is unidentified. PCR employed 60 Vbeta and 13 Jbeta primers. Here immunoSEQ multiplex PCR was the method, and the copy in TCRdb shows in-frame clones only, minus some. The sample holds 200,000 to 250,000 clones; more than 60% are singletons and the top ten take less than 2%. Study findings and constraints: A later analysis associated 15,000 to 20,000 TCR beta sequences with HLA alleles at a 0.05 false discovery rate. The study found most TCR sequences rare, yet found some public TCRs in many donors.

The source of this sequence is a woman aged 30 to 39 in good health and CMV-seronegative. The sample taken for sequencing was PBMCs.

The CDR3: CASSDLGNTIYF. CDR3 nucleotide sequence: TGTGCCAGCAGTGATCTGGGAAACACCATATATTTT. The chain couples TRBV2 to TRBJ1-3; D uncertain. Trimming pared 3 bases from V and 4 bases from J, leaving 4 bases between. This CDR3 is built from 12 residues. Germline values: CDR1 SNHLY, CDR2 FYNNEI.